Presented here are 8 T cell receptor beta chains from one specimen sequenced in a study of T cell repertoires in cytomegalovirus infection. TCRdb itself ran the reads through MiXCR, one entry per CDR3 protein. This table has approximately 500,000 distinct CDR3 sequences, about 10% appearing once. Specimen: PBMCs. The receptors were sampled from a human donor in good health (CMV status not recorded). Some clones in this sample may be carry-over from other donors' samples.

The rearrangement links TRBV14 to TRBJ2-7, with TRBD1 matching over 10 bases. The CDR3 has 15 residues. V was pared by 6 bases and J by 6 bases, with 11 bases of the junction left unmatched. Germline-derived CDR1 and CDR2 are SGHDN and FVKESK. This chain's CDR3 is CASSRSGQGLGEQYF. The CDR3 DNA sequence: TGTGCCAGCAGTCGGTCGGGACAGGGGTTAGGCGAGCAGTACTTC.

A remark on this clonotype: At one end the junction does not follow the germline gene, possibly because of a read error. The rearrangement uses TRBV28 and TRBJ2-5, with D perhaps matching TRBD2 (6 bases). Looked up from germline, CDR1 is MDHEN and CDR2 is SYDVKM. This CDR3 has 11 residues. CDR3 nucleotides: TGTGCCAGCTATTCGACCGGGACTTTTTTCTTC. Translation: CASYSTGTFFF.

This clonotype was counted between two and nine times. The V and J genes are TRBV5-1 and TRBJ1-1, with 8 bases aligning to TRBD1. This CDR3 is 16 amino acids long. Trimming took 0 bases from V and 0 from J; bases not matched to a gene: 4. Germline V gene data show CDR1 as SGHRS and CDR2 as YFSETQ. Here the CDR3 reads CASSLEGQVMNTEAFF. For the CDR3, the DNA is TGCGCCAGCAGCTTGGAGGGACAGGTGATGAACACTGAAGCTTTCTTT.

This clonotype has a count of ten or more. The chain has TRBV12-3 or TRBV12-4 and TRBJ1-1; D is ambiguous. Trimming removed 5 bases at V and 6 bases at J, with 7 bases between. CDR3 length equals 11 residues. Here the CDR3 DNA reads TGTGCCAGCAGTGCCCTGGCTGAAGCTTTCTTT. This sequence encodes CASSALAEAFF.

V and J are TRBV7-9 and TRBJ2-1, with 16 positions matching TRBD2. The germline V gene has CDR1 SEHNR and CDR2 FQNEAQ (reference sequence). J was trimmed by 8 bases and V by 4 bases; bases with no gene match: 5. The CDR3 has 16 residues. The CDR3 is CASSSGLAGGMDEQFF. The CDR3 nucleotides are TGTGCCAGCAGCTCGGGACTAGCGGGAGGGATGGATGAGCAGTTCTTC. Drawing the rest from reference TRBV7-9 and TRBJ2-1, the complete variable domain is DTGVSQNPRHKITKRGQNVTFRCDPISEHNRLYWYRQTLGQGPEFLTYFQNEAQLEKSRLLSDRFSAERPKGSFSTLEIQRTEQGDSAMYLCASSSGLAGGMDEQFFGPGTRLTVL.

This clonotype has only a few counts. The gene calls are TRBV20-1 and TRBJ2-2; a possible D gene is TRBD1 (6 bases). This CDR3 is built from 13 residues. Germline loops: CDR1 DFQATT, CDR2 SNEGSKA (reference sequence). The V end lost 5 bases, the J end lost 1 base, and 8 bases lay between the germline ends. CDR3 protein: CSAGQRNTGELFF. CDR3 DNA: TGCAGTGCTGGACAGAGGAACACCGGGGAGCTGTTTTTT.

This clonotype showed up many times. CDR3 in DNA: TGTGCCAGCAGTGAAGGAGCAACCTACGAGCAGTACTTC. Its protein is CASSEGATYEQYF. The V call is TRBV6-1, the J call TRBJ2-7; D gene uncertain. The CDR3 totals 13 residues. Germline V CDR1 and CDR2: MNHNS, SASEGT. Trimming removed 1 base at V and 2 bases at J, with 6 bases between.

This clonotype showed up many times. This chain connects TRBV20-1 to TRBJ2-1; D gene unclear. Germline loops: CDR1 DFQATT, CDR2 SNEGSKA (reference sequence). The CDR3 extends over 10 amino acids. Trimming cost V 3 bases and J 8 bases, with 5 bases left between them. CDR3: CSASRYEQFF. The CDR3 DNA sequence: TGCAGTGCTAGTAGGTATGAGCAGTTCTTC.